This TCR beta chain was identified in a study of blood T cell repertoires in COVID-19. Overall study context: Sites across the United States, Italy and Spain contributed samples from acute and convalescent COVID-19. The analysed material was cDNA or gDNA that came from T cells, B-cell-depleted T cells, or PBMCs.

In the original analysis: Reference gene primer amplification yielded estimated nucleated cell counts. Method: immunoSEQ multiplex PCR; TCRdb's copy keeps in-frame clones and lacks some. V and J calls and clone size are given by that table; D and trimming were obtained from the DNA. The table records about 99,000 clones, more than 70% of them present only once. CDR3 length equals 15 residues. The V gene's germline CDR1 is KGHDR and CDR2 SFDVKD. With 2 bases removed from V and 8 bases from J, the gap between germline ends came to 15 bases. The sequence was obtained from a woman older than 75 in a cohort sampled during active COVID-19. The source material was peripheral blood. This chain links TRBV24-1 with TRBJ2-1, with D possibly being TRBD2 (6 bases). The CDR3 DNA is TGTGCCACCAGTGATTCGGGACTCGTCAAGCATGAGCAGTTCTTC. Protein: CATSDSGLVKHEQFF.